This TCR beta chain was identified during a study of read filtering for tumor transcriptome and immune sequencing. The library was built from about 400 ng RNA with molecular barcoded adaptors for alpha/delta and beta/gamma chains. TCRdb re-derived calls from the reads in MiXCR, one entry per CDR3 protein. Here the sample spans 100,000 to 150,000 distinct CDR3 sequences, 13% being singletons. This clonotype was counted a few times. A clone one base away is much larger, so this may be a read error. Sequencing used a population of CD138-negative cells sorted from bone marrow. The receptor comes from a donor at least 40 years old with multiple myeloma.

The DNA of the CDR3 is TGCAGTGCGGGACTAGTGGGTATACCCTACGAGCAGTACTTC. It codes for CSAGLVGIPYEQYF. The V call is TRBV20-1, the J call TRBJ2-7, with 8 bases that match TRBD2. Germline V CDR1 and CDR2: DFQATT, SNEGSKA (reference sequence). Unmatched junction bases numbered 9, after V lost 6 bases and J lost 2 bases. This CDR3 is 14 amino acids long.